This entry features one TCR beta chain sequence. The antigen remains undetermined. This specimen belongs to a study of cytomegalovirus exposure and HLA in healthy donors. For the study at large: HLA-typed donors contributed approximately 92 million unique TCRs, which were held in an early data release. Points from the study as a whole: Data from an earlier analysis indicated that most TCR beta V segments were productive either about 90% or about 30% of the time.

The PCR used 60 Vbeta and 13 Jbeta primers. Measured with immunoSEQ multiplex PCR; TCRdb has only the in-frame clones, and not every one. The sample includes some 130,000 clones, about 85% of them seen just once. From germline, CDR1 is MNHNS and CDR2 SASEGT. This CDR3 comprises 13 residues. V was clipped by 4 bases and J by 6 bases, with 11 bases between them. This chain connects TRBV6-1 to TRBJ2-3, with D perhaps matching TRBD1 (6 bases). The receptor was isolated from a boy aged 5-17 years in good health and CMV-seronegative. Sequenced input: PBMCs. CDR3 nucleotide sequence: TGTGCCAGCAGTGGCACAGGGCGGGATACGCAGTATTTT. Amino acid sequence: CASSGTGRDTQYF.